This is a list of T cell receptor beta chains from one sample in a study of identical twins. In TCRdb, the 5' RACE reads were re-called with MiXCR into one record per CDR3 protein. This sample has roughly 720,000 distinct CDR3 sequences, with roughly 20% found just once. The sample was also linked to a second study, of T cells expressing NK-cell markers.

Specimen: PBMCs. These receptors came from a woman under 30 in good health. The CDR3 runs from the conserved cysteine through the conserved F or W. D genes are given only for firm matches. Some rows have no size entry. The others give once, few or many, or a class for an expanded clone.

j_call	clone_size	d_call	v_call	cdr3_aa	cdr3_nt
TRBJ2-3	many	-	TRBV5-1	CASSLAKPGPGDTQYF	TGCGCCAGCAGCTTAGCAAAGCCAGGACCGGGAGATACGCAGTATTTT
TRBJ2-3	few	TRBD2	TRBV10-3	CAISQTSDSTDTQYF	TGTGCCATCAGCCAGACTAGCGACAGCACAGATACGCAGTATTTT
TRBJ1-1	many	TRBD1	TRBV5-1	CASSPGQDTEAFF	TGTGCCAGCAGCCCAGGACAGGACACTGAAGCTTTCTTT
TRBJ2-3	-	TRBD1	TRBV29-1	CSVSDRGPTDTQYF	TGCAGCGTTTCTGACAGGGGCCCCACAGATACGCAGTATTTT
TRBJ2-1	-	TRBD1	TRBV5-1	CASSISTGTGEQFF	TGCGCCAGCAGCATCTCGACAGGGACGGGTGAGCAGTTCTTC
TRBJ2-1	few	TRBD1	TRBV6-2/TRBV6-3	CATASTGGITNEQFF	TGTGCCACCGCGAGTACAGGGGGAATTACAAATGAGCAGTTCTTC
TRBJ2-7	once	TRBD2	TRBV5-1	CASSRTTSGSNEQYF	TGCGCCAGCAGTCGAACGACTAGCGGGAGTAACGAGCAGTACTTC
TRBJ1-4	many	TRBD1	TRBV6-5	CASSTQGAGEKLFF	TGTGCCAGCAGTACTCAGGGGGCCGGCGAAAAACTGTTTTTT
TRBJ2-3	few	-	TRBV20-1	CSADRRGTQYF	TGCAGTGCTGACCGCCGGGGTACGCAGTATTTT
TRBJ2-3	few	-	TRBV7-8	CASSPAQGSTDTQYF	TGTGCCAGCAGCCCCGCTCAGGGGAGCACAGATACGCAGTATTTT
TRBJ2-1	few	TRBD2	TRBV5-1	CASSLSGGDYNEQFF	TGCGCCAGCAGCTTGAGCGGGGGCGACTACAATGAGCAGTTCTTC
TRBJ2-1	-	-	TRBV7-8	CASSLLDGYNEQFF	TGTGCCAGCAGCTTATTAGACGGGTACAATGAGCAGTTCTTC
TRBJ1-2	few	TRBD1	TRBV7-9	CASTQTGANYGYTF	TGTGCCAGCACCCAGACAGGGGCTAACTATGGCTACACCTTC
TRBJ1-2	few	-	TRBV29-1	CSVVGPGGGYTF	TGCAGCGTTGTTGGGCCAGGAGGTGGCTACACCTTC
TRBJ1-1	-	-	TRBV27	CASSNDRVAEAFF	TGTGCCAGCAGCAATGATCGGGTCGCTGAAGCTTTCTTT
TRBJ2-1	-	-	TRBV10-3	CAINSGFRNEQFF	TGTGCCATCAATTCAGGGTTCCGGAATGAGCAGTTCTTC
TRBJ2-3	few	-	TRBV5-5	CASSNTGTDTQYF	TGTGCCAGCAGCAATACAGGCACAGATACGCAGTATTTT